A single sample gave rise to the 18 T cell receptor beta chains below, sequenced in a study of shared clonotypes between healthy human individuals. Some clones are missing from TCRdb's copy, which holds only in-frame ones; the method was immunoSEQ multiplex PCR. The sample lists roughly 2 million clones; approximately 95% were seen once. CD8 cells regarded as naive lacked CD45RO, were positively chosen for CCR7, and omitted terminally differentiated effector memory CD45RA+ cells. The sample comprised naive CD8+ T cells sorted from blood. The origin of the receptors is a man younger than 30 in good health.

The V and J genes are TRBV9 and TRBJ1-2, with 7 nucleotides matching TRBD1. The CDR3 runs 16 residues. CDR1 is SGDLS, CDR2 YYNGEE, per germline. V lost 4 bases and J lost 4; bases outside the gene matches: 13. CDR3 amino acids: CASSKAGTEMVYGYTF. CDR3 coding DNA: TGTGCCAGCAGCAAAGCGGGGACAGAGATGGTCTATGGCTACACCTTC.

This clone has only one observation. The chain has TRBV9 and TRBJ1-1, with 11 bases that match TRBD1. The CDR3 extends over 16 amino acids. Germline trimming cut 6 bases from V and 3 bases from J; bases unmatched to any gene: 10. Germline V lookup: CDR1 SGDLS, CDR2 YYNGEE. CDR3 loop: CASTSWDRGYDTEAFF. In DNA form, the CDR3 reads TGTGCCAGCACTTCCTGGGACAGGGGGTACGACACTGAAGCTTTCTTT.

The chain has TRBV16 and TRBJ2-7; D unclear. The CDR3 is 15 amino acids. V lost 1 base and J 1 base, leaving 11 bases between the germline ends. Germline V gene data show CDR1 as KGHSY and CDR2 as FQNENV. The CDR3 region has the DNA TGTGCCAGCAGCCAATTGTTCGGTGGTTCCTACGAGCAGTACTTC. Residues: CASSQLFGGSYEQYF.

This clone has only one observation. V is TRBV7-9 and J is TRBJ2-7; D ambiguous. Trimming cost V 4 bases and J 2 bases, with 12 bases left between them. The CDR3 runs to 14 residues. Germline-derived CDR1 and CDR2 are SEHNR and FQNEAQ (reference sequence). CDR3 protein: CASSSSGGPYEQYF. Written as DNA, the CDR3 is TGTGCCAGCAGCTCCTCGGGTGGCCCCTACGAGCAGTACTTC.

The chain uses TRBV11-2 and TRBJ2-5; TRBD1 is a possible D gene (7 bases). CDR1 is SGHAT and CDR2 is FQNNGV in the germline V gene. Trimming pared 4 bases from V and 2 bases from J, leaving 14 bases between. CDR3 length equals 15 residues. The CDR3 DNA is TGTGCCAGCAGCTCCTGGAGGGACAGTCAAGAGACCCAGTACTTC. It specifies CASSSWRDSQETQYF.

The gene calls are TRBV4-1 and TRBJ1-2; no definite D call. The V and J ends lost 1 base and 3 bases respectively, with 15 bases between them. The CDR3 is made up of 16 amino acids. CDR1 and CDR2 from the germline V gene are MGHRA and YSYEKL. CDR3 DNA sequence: TGCGCCAGCAGCCAAGTGGAGATCTCTGCTGACTATGGCTACACCTTC. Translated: CASSQVEISADYGYTF.

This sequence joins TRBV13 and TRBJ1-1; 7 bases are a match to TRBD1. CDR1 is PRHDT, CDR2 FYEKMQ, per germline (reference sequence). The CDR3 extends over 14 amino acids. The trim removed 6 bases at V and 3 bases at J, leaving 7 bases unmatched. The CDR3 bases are TGTGCCAGCAGTCCCAGCCAGGGGGACACTGAAGCTTTCTTT. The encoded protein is CASSPSQGDTEAFF.

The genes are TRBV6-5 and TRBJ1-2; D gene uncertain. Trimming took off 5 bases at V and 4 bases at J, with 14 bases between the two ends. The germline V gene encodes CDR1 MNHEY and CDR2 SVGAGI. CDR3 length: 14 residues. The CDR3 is CASSDDPEGYGYTF. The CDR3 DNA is TGTGCCAGCAGTGACGACCCGGAGGGCTATGGCTACACCTTC.

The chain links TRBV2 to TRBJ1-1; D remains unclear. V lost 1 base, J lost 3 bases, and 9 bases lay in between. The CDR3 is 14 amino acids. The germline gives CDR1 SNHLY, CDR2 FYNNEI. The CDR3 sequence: CASSEDGQYTEAFF. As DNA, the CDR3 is TGTGCCAGCAGTGAAGATGGTCAGTACACTGAAGCTTTCTTT.

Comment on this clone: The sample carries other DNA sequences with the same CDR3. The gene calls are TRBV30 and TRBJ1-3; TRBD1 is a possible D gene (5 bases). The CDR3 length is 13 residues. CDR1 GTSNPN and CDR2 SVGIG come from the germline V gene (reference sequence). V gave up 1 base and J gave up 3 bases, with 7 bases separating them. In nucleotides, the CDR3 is TGTGCCTGGAGTGGAGACAGTGGAAACACCATATATTTT. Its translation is CAWSGDSGNTIYF.

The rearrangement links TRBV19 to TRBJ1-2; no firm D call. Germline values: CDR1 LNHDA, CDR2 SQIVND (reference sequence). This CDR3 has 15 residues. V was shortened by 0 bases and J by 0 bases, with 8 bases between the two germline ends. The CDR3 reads CASSIDSTTNYGYTF. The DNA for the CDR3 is TGTGCCAGTAGTATAGACAGCACCACTAACTATGGCTACACCTTC.

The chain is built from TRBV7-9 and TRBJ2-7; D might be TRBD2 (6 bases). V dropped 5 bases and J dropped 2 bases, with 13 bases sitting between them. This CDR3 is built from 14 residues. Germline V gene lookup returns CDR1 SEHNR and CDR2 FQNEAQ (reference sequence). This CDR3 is CASSRWDFAYEQYF. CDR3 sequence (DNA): TGTGCCAGCAGCAGATGGGACTTCGCCTACGAGCAGTACTTC.

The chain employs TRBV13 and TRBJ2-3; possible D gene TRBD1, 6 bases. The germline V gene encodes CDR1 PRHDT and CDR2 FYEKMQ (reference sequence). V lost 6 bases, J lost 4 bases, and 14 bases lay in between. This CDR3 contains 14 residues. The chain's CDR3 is CASSQESGADTQYF. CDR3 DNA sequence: TGTGCCAGCAGTCAGGAGTCAGGGGCAGATACGCAGTATTTT.

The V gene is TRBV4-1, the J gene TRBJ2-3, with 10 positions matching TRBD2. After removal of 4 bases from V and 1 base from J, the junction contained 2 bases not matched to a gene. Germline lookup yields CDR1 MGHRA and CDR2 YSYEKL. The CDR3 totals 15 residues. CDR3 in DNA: TGCGCCAGCAGCCCTAGCGGGAGTGGCACAGATACGCAGTATTTT. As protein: CASSPSGSGTDTQYF.

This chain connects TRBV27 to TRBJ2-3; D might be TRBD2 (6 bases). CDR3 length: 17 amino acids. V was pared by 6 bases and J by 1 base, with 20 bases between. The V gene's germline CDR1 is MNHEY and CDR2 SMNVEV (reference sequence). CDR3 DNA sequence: TGTGCCAGCAGCTGGACACCCTTGGGGGGAGGCACAGATACGCAGTATTTT. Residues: CASSWTPLGGGTDTQYF.

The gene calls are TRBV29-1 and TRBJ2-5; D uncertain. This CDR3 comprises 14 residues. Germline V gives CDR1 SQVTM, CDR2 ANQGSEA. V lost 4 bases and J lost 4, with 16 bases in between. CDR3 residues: CSVVPAGPSETQYF. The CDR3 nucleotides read TGCAGCGTTGTTCCTGCAGGTCCCTCAGAGACCCAGTACTTC.

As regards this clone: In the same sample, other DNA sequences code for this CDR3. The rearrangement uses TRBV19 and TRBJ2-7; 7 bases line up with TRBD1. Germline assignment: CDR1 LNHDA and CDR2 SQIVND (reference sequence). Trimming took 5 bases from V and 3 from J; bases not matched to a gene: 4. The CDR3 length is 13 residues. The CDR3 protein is CASSAAGGYEQYF. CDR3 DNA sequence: TGTGCCAGTAGTGCGGCAGGGGGCTACGAGCAGTACTTC.

The CDR3: CASSDWYSGANVLTF. CDR3 in DNA: TGTGCCAGCAGTGACTGGTACTCTGGGGCCAACGTCCTGACTTTC. This chain uses TRBV2 with TRBJ2-6; D is uncertain. The CDR3 covers 15 residues. Trimming stripped 3 bases from V and 0 bases from J, with 6 bases between. Germline CDR1 is SNHLY and CDR2 is FYNNEI.